The sample holds many counts of the clone carrying this TCR beta chain. Its target is not known. Expressed TCRB transcripts were sequenced, since all the RNA that had been isolated was reverse transcribed. The average output of naive, central memory and regulatory T cell samples was about 3.3 million reads. Clones were read by immunoSEQ multiplex PCR, and TCRdb kept only the in-frame ones, dropping some. The sample yields 620,000 or so clones, 15% to 18% seen once. This record belongs to a study of beta chain features in type 1 diabetes. Study-level background: Healthy donors, compared against patients, showed similar age, gender and cell yields.

Study findings and constraints: PCR may have favored shorter templates equally in patients and controls.

Based on CD45RO/CCR7/CD25/CD127/CD95/CD27, CD4+ regulatory, stem cell-like memory, naive and central memory cells were sorted. The TCR comes from a young man in good health. The sequenced sample consisted of naive CD4+ T cells from blood.

CDR3: CASSRLASYEQYF. CDR3 in DNA: TGTGCCAGCAGCCGTCTAGCGAGCTACGAGCAGTACTTC. The V call is TRBV14, the J call TRBJ2-7, with D perhaps TRBD2 (6 bases). CDR1 is SGHDN, CDR2 FVKESK, per germline. CDR3 length: 13 residues. Deletions cut 4 bases from V and 3 bases from J, with 10 bases between.